A single sample is the source of the 28 T cell receptor beta chains below, sequenced in a study of PD-L1 blockade in urothelial cancer. Sequencing was performed with immunoSEQ multiplex PCR; in TCRdb, only in-frame clones are kept and a portion is missing. The sample lists about 17,000 clones, about nine tenths seen once, with 5.9% in the top ten. Sequencing used PBMCs, obtained around atezolizumab (anti-PD-L1) treatment. Every receptor here comes from a man aged 50 or older with urothelial cancer.

The chain is built from TRBV5-8 and TRBJ2-5; the D gene is possibly TRBD2 (6 bases). Germline CDR1 and CDR2: SGHTS and YDEGEE. Trimming took off 3 bases at V and 2 bases at J, with 17 bases between the two ends. The length of the CDR3 is 16 residues. CDR3: CASSSGRLVLQETQYF. The CDR3 DNA reads TGTGCCAGCAGCTCTGGCAGACTAGTCTTACAAGAGACCCAGTACTTC.

The chain uses TRBV4-1 and TRBJ1-2; the D is unclear. Germline V lookup: CDR1 MGHRA, CDR2 YSYEKL. The length of the CDR3 is 17 residues. V lost 2 bases and J lost 3, with 19 bases in between. CDR3 sequence (DNA): TGCGCCAGCAGCCAACAATTAATGGGCAGCAACCACTATGGCTACACCTTC. Encoded protein: CASSQQLMGSNHYGYTF.

The gene calls are TRBV6-4 and TRBJ2-3, with 9 bases matching TRBD2. The J segment lost 2 bases and the V segment lost 2 bases, leaving 5 bases of the junction unmatched. Germline values: CDR1 MRHNA, CDR2 SNTAGT. The CDR3 contains 16 residues. DNA for the CDR3: TGTGCCAGCAGTGACGTAGCGGGAGTACCCACAGATACGCAGTATTTT. This translates into CASSDVAGVPTDTQYF.

The CDR3 protein is CASSLPPHYGYTF. DNA for the CDR3: TGTGCCAGCAGCCTCCCCCCCCACTATGGCTACACCTTC. The chain employs TRBV5-4 and TRBJ1-2, with D uncertain. Germline values: CDR1 SGHNT, CDR2 YYREEE (reference sequence). Trimming took 4 bases from V and 3 from J, leaving 10 bases between them. The CDR3 has 13 amino acids.

CDR3: CAWSVRPTSYEQYF. CDR3 sequence (DNA): TGTGCCTGGAGTGTACGACCGACTTCCTACGAGCAGTACTTC. The chain joins TRBV30 to TRBJ2-7, with D hard to call. CDR1 and CDR2 (germline): GTSNPN, SVGIG (reference sequence). Trimming cost V 0 bases and J 1 base, with 10 bases left between them. The CDR3 contains 14 residues.

J is TRBJ2-5 and V is TRBV25-1; TRBD1 might be the D (5 bases). CDR1 is MGHDK, CDR2 SYGVNS, per germline. The CDR3 is made up of 15 amino acids. Trimming removed 3 bases at V and 2 bases at J, with 13 bases between. The CDR3 sequence is CASSEGQGRQETQYF. Here the CDR3 DNA reads TGTGCCAGCAGTGAGGGGCAGGGTCGGCAAGAGACCCAGTACTTC.

Only one count was recorded for this clone. The CDR3 sequence: CASPGLAGEQYF. CDR3 nucleotides: TGTGCCTCCCCGGGACTAGCTGGCGAGCAGTACTTC. The V gene is TRBV2, the J gene TRBJ2-7; TRBD2 agrees at 9 bases. V gave up 11 bases and J gave up 6 bases; unmatched junction bases: 8. Germline V gives CDR1 SNHLY, CDR2 FYNNEI. The CDR3 loop spans 12 amino acids.

A few counts support this clone. The chain employs TRBV18 and TRBJ1-5; the D gene is possibly TRBD1 (5 bases). CDR3 length equals 15 residues. In germline, CDR1 is KGHSH, CDR2 LQKENI. V gave up 3 bases and J gave up 0 bases, with 9 bases separating them. CDR3 sequence: CASSPGQLSNQPQHF. The DNA for the CDR3 is TGTGCCAGCTCACCGGGGCAGCTTAGCAATCAGCCCCAGCATTTT.

The chain is built from TRBV28 and TRBJ2-7, with D possibly TRBD2 on 5 matching bases. Trimming removed 7 bases from V and 6 bases from J, with 16 bases in between. The CDR3 runs to 13 residues. Looked up from germline, CDR1 is MDHEN and CDR2 is SYDVKM. CDR3 protein: CASTEVVSREQYF. The CDR3 DNA follows: TGTGCCAGCACGGAGGTAGTCTCACGCGAGCAGTACTTC. The full variable domain, completed using reference TRBV28 and TRBJ2-7, is DVKVTQSSRYLVKRTGEKVFLECVQDMDHENMFWYRQDPGLGLRLIYFSYDVKMKEKGDIPEGYSVSREKKERFSLILESASTNQTSMYLCASTEVVSREQYFGPGTRLTVT.

This sequence joins TRBV6-6 and TRBJ1-1, with D possibly TRBD1 on 5 matching bases. The CDR3 extends over 14 amino acids. The germline gives CDR1 MNHNY, CDR2 SVGAGI (reference sequence). The ends were cut back, 6 bases at V and 5 bases at J, with 16 bases in the middle. CDR3 in amino acids: CASSYIAGTTEAFF. DNA for the CDR3: TGTGCCAGCAGCTATATCGCAGGGACTACTGAAGCTTTCTTT.

This clone was recorded only once. The J gene is TRBJ2-1, the V gene TRBV29-1; tentative D call: TRBD1 (6 bases). The germline CDR1 and CDR2 sequences are SQVTM and ANQGSEA. The length of the CDR3 is 13 residues. Trimming removed 3 bases from V and 6 bases from J, with 12 bases in between. CDR3 protein: CSVDVDRINEQFF. CDR3 DNA sequence: TGCAGCGTTGACGTGGACAGAATCAATGAGCAGTTCTTC.

The chain joins TRBV27 to TRBJ2-6; 10 bases line up with TRBD1. V was pared by 3 bases and J by 2 bases, with 16 bases of the junction left unmatched. The germline V gene encodes CDR1 MNHEY and CDR2 SMNVEV (reference sequence). The CDR3 spans 21 residues. CDR3 sequence (DNA): TGTGCCAGCAGTTTTAGTCTTCGGTCGGGACAGGGGAAAACTGGGGCCAACGTCCTGACTTTC. It specifies CASSFSLRSGQGKTGANVLTF.

V gene TRBV6-5 combines with J gene TRBJ2-1; 9 positions match TRBD2. The length of the CDR3 is 16 residues. Per germline, CDR1 MNHEY and CDR2 SVGAGI. Trimming removed 1 base from V and 4 bases from J; junction bases left unmatched: 5. This CDR3 is CASSYWRGGIYNEQFF. The CDR3 DNA reads TGTGCCAGCAGTTACTGGCGGGGGGGAATATACAATGAGCAGTTCTTC.

CDR3 sequence (DNA): TGTGCCAGCAGCTTCTTGAATCAGCCCCAGCATTTT. This sequence encodes CASSFLNQPQHF. V usage is TRBV7-6 and J usage is TRBJ1-5; no definite D call. The CDR3 extends over 12 amino acids. Germline CDR1 and CDR2: SGHVS and FNYEAQ. V lost 3 bases, J lost 4 bases, and 4 bases lay in between.

The rearrangement joins TRBV27 to TRBJ2-3; 7 bases agree with TRBD1. The ends lost 3 bases at V and 3 bases at J; junction bases unmatched: 9. This CDR3 comprises 16 residues. Germline assignment: CDR1 MNHEY and CDR2 SMNVEV (reference sequence). This CDR3 is CASSFRQGSKTDTQYF. In DNA, the CDR3 is TGTGCCAGCAGTTTTCGACAGGGATCAAAGACAGATACGCAGTATTTT.

The chain employs TRBV12-5 and TRBJ2-1; TRBD1 aligns across 7 bases. V trimming: 6 bases; J trimming: 2 bases; junction bases outside the gene matches: 4. The V gene's germline CDR1 is LGHNT and CDR2 FRNRAP. This CDR3 is built from 14 residues. The CDR3 DNA reads as TGTGCTAGTGGCTCGGGACAGCCCTACAATGAGCAGTTCTTC. Residues: CASGSGQPYNEQFF.

Details on this clone: The junction departs from germline at one end; a sequencing error may be responsible. V gene TRBV11-2 combines with J gene TRBJ2-1, with 11 bases matching TRBD2. This CDR3 has 13 residues. Germline V lookup: CDR1 SGHAT, CDR2 FQNNGV. The CDR3 region is CASTLAGGVEQFF. The CDR3 DNA follows: TGTGCCAGCACCTTAGCGGGAGGGGTGGAGCAGTTCTTC.

The rearrangement uses TRBV6-5 and TRBJ2-3; weak D call: TRBD1 (7 bases). CDR1 MNHEY and CDR2 SVGAGI come from the germline V gene. The V end was cut by 7 bases, the J end by 3 bases, with 14 bases between. The CDR3 has 14 amino acids. The CDR3 coding sequence is TGTGCCAGCACTTCAGGGGGAGGAACAGATACGCAGTATTTT. Its protein product is CASTSGGGTDTQYF.

The chain joins TRBV6-4 to TRBJ2-3; 8 bases fit TRBD2. The germline CDR1 and CDR2 sequences are MRHNA and SNTAGT. Trimming cost V 7 bases and J 0 bases; bases outside gene matches: 3. The CDR3 spans 14 residues. The chain's CDR3 is CASTPGGSTDTQYF. Here the CDR3 DNA reads TGTGCCAGCACCCCGGGAGGGAGCACAGATACGCAGTATTTT.

The J gene is TRBJ2-7, the V gene TRBV5-4; TRBD2 aligns across 9 bases. The ends lost 3 bases at V and 1 base at J; junction bases unmatched: 5. The CDR3 length is 15 residues. Germline CDR1 reads SGHNT; CDR2 reads YYREEE (reference sequence). The CDR3 is CASSSKTSGSYEQYF. The DNA of the CDR3 is TGTGCCAGCAGCTCCAAGACTAGCGGATCCTACGAGCAGTACTTC.

The J gene is TRBJ1-3, the V gene TRBV9; D is perhaps TRBD1 (5 bases). Deletions cut 0 bases from V and 0 bases from J, with 10 bases between. From germline, CDR1 is SGDLS and CDR2 YYNGEE. The CDR3 extends over 16 amino acids. The DNA of the CDR3 is TGTGCCAGCAGCGTAGTTGGGGCCGCCTCTGGAAACACCATATATTTT. It yields the protein CASSVVGAASGNTIYF.

The CDR3: CASSPSTVSNQPQHF. CDR3 DNA sequence: TGTGCCAGCAGCCCCTCTACAGTTAGCAATCAGCCCCAGCATTTT. V and J are TRBV27 and TRBJ1-5; D call uncertain. V was trimmed by 6 bases and J by 0 bases, leaving 12 bases between them. CDR3 length: 15 amino acids. Germline CDR1 and CDR2: MNHEY and SMNVEV (reference sequence).

The chain employs TRBV9 and TRBJ2-7, with a possible D match to TRBD1 (5 bases). The V end was cut by 0 bases, the J end by 0 bases, with 10 bases between. Germline lookup yields CDR1 SGDLS and CDR2 YYNGEE. The CDR3 consists of 15 residues. The CDR3 is CASSVEGDSSYEQYF. The DNA for the CDR3 is TGTGCCAGCAGCGTAGAAGGCGACAGCTCCTACGAGCAGTACTTC. Combining the CDR3 with reference TRBV9 and TRBJ2-7 gives the whole variable domain DSGVTQTPKHLITATGQRVTLRCSPRSGDLSVYWYQQSLDQGLQFLIQYYNGEERAKGNILERFSAQQFPDLHSELNLSSLELGDSALYFCASSVEGDSSYEQYFGPGTRLTVT.

The V and J genes are TRBV9 and TRBJ2-3; possibly TRBD2 for D (6 bases). CDR1 is SGDLS and CDR2 is YYNGEE in the germline V gene. V lost 2 bases and J 5 bases, leaving 15 bases between the germline ends. CDR3 length: 15 amino acids. CDR3 loop: CASSVTGLSKDTQYF. CDR3 DNA sequence: TGTGCCAGCAGCGTTACGGGACTCTCGAAAGATACGCAGTATTTT.

The genes are TRBV20-1 and TRBJ1-4; D not certain. This CDR3 has 11 residues. V dropped 3 bases and J dropped 6 bases, with 5 bases sitting between them. In germline, CDR1 is DFQATT, CDR2 SNEGSKA (reference sequence). The CDR3 loop reads CSARLYEKLFF. The CDR3 region has the DNA TGCAGTGCTAGGTTATATGAAAAACTGTTTTTT.

This clone has a handful of counts. CDR3 nucleotide sequence: TGTGCCAGCTCACCAACAAGGGGGTTGGATTCACCCCTCCACTTT. Translated, it gives CASSPTRGLDSPLHF. This chain connects TRBV18 to TRBJ1-6; weak D call: TRBD1 (6 bases). The V gene's germline CDR1 is KGHSH and CDR2 LQKENI. The V end lost 2 bases, the J end lost 8 bases, and 13 bases lay between the germline ends. The CDR3 is made up of 15 amino acids.

This rearrangement joins TRBV5-1 to TRBJ2-5, with TRBD2 matching 7 bases. Trimming removed 0 bases from V and 5 bases from J; junction bases left unmatched: 13. In germline, CDR1 is SGHRS, CDR2 YFSETQ. This CDR3 spans 17 amino acids. The CDR3 nucleotides are TGCGCCAGCAGCTTGGTCGGTGGCAGAGCGGGGTTCGAGACCCAGTACTTC. Its translation: CASSLVGGRAGFETQYF.

V gene TRBV25-1 combines with J gene TRBJ2-2; D is possibly TRBD1 (6 bases). From germline, CDR1 is MGHDK and CDR2 SYGVNS. V was clipped by 5 bases and J by 4 bases, with 8 bases between them. The CDR3 loop spans 13 amino acids. The CDR3 reads CASSRQATGELFF. The CDR3, as DNA: TGTGCCAGCAGTAGACAGGCCACCGGGGAGCTGTTTTTT.